This TCR beta chain was identified during a study of T-cell memory formation after mild COVID-19. Study outcomes and limitations: Contracting clones from day 15 to 85 had balanced CD4/CD8; later expanders favoured CD4+.

TCR alpha and TCR beta cDNA libraries carrying sample barcodes and UMIs came from 5'RACE with constant-segment primers. MiXCR, applied by TCRdb to the 5' RACE reads, yields one record per CDR3 protein. The sample includes under 700,000 distinct CDR3 sequences, about a fifth of them seen just once. This clonotype came up once. Its antigen is unidentified. V lost 2 bases to trimming and J lost 0 bases, with 16 bases between them. Germline CDR1 reads KGHDR; CDR2 reads SFDVKD. This CDR3 has 18 amino acids. Specimen: PBMCs or a T cell subset sorted from them (not recorded which). The chain combines TRBV24-1 with TRBJ1-5; D not resolved. This clonotype was obtained from an adult woman who had mild COVID-19 (a few samples of this study predate the infection). Cell type and time point are not known. CDR3: CATSDSYSGIYSNQPQHF. The CDR3 nucleotides are TGTGCCACCAGTGATTCCTATTCGGGGATCTATAGCAATCAGCCCCAGCATTTT.